This T cell receptor beta chain was obtained from a study of T-cell reconstitution after alpha-beta-depleted transplantation in children. Points from the study as a whole: It was surviving recipient T cells and thymic progenitors that gave some patients high TCRbeta diversity at day 60. Reported findings indicate that, about two months after transplant, alpha-beta T cells came from several hundred expanded clones, which were derived from non-depleted graft cells. T-cell counts and diversity at one year post-transplant came mainly from newly produced T cells.

This clonotype was recorded many times. The antigen is unknown. For TCRbeta, the library was prepared with unique molecular identifiers. TCRdb ran MiXCR on the PCR reads and lists one entry per CDR3 protein. The sample shows 550,000 to 800,000 distinct CDR3 sequences, less than 15% of them seen only once. Trimming left V 4 bases short and J 6 bases short, with 14 bases between. The CDR3 has 14 residues. CDR1 is SGHKS, CDR2 YYEKEE, per germline (reference sequence). The starting material was PBMCs, obtained before TCRalphabeta/CD19-depleted stem cell transplant. V and J are TRBV5-5 and TRBJ2-1, with D possibly TRBD2 on 6 matching bases. The clonotype was recovered from a girl aged 2 to 9 with congenital amegakaryocytic thrombocytopenia, due to receive a stem cell transplant. The CDR3 loop reads CASSPEVSGNEQFF. CDR3 in DNA: TGTGCCAGCAGCCCGGAGGTTAGCGGCAATGAGCAGTTCTTC. Complete variable domain (other parts from reference TRBV5-5 and TRBJ2-1): DAGVTQSPTHLIKTRGQQVTLRCSPISGHKSVSWYQQVLGQGPQFIFQYYEKEERGRGNFPDRFSARQFPNYSSELNVNALLLGDSALYLCASSPEVSGNEQFFGPGTRLTVL.